The 21 T cell receptor beta chains presented below share a single source sample, sequenced in a study of glioma-infiltrating T cells. Amplification of TCR alpha and beta CDR3 regions from RNA used iRepertoire nested multiplex PCR. TCRdb re-called the multiplex PCR reads through MiXCR, storing one row per CDR3 protein. The repertoire consists of 150,000 to 200,000 distinct CDR3 sequences, with about 31% occurring once and the leading ten covering 20%. The sequenced sample was glioma tissue, nonneoplastic brain tissue, or PBMCs (not recorded which). The receptor source for this set is a human donor with low-grade glioma or glioblastoma, undergoing nonglioma brain surgery, or in good health (not recorded which).

This clonotype was counted only a few times. The junction differs from germline at one of its ends, possibly a read error. The chain couples TRBV7-7 to TRBJ2-7; TRBD2 is a possible D gene (5 bases). CDR3 length: 15 residues. Germline CDR1 SSHAT, CDR2 FNYEAQ (reference sequence). The CDR3 is CASSFGPELDYEQYF. CDR3 DNA: TGTGCTAGCAGCTTTGGTCCCGAACTAGACTACGAGCAGTACTTC. The full variable domain, with the rest looked up from reference TRBV7-7 and TRBJ2-7, is GAGVSQSPRYKVTKRGQDVTLRCDPISSHATLYWYQQALGQGPEFLTYFNYEAQPDKSGLPSDRFSAERPEGSISTLTIQRTEQRDSAMYRCASSFGPELDYEQYFGPGTRLTVT.

This clonotype was recorded only once. The conserved phenylalanine or tryptophan normally closing the CDR3 is absent here, so this likely arose from a read error. This chain links TRBV7-2 with TRBJ2-3, with TRBD2 matching 11 bases. CDR3 length: 14 residues. Germline V lookup: CDR1 SGHTA, CDR2 FQGNSA. CDR3 sequence reads: CASSLGLAVDKQYS. As DNA, the CDR3 is TGTGCCAGCAGCCTGGGACTAGCGGTAGATAAGCAGTATTCT.

This clonotype was observed many times. The V call is TRBV7-2, the J call TRBJ2-1; D gene unclear. The V end lost 2 bases, the J end lost 12 bases, and 11 bases lay between the germline ends. CDR1 and CDR2 (germline): SGHTA, FQGNSA. The CDR3 is made up of 12 amino acids. CDR3 sequence: CASSLPPNPQFF. CDR3 DNA: TGTGCCAGCAGCTTACCCCCTAACCCGCAGTTCTTC.

Many counts were recorded for this clonotype. The J gene is TRBJ1-1, the V gene TRBV28; D may be TRBD1 (5 bases). Germline V gene data show CDR1 as MDHEN and CDR2 as SYDVKM. The CDR3 totals 14 residues. V was cut by 3 bases and J by 0 bases, with 8 bases left in between. DNA for the CDR3: TGTGCCAGCAGTTTGAGGGGACTGAACACTGAAGCTTTCTTT. Its protein is CASSLRGLNTEAFF.

Comment on this clonotype: One end of the junction varies from germline; a read error may be responsible. The chain is built from TRBV12-3 or TRBV12-4 and TRBJ2-3, with 11 bases matching TRBD2. The CDR3 runs 15 residues. This CDR3 is CDSSDVAGGTYTQYF. In DNA, the CDR3 is TGTGACAGCAGTGACGTAGCGGGAGGGACCTATACGCAGTATTTT.

This clonotype was picked up many times. The chain has TRBV28 and TRBJ1-1; D is perhaps TRBD1 (5 bases). The V end lost 6 bases, the J end lost 5 bases, and 10 bases lay between the germline ends. CDR3 length: 12 residues. Germline lookup yields CDR1 MDHEN and CDR2 SYDVKM. The CDR3 sequence: CASSRTITEAFF. The CDR3 DNA reads TGTGCCAGCAGCAGGACAATTACTGAAGCTTTCTTT.

A single count supports this clonotype. A much more abundant neighbour one base away suggests this may be a read error. V is TRBV4-2 and J is TRBJ1-1; D unresolved. CDR1 is LGHNA, CDR2 YNFKEQ, per germline. This CDR3 spans 16 amino acids. CDR3 protein: CASSQDLLGSGTETFF. For the CDR3, the DNA is TGTGCCAGCAGCCAAGACCTCCTGGGTTCGGGCACTGAAACTTTCTTT.

This clonotype was seen many times. The chain uses TRBV6-2 or TRBV6-3 and TRBJ1-5; no clear D. The V gene's germline CDR1 is MNHEY and CDR2 SVGEGT. The V end lost 2 bases, the J end lost 4 bases, and 12 bases lay between the germline ends. The length of the CDR3 is 15 residues. The CDR3 sequence is CASSYDTSLNQPQHF. The CDR3 bases are TGTGCCAGCAGTTACGACACAAGCCTGAATCAGCCCCAGCATTTT.

The sample holds many counts of this clonotype. V usage is TRBV20-1 and J usage is TRBJ2-1; D is unclear. Trimming took 6 bases from V and 4 from J, leaving 19 bases between them. This CDR3 spans 15 amino acids. Per germline, CDR1 DFQATT and CDR2 SNEGSKA (reference sequence). The CDR3 DNA follows: TGCAGTGCCAGATCGACTCTGGCTCCTTACAATGAGCAGTTCTTC. This sequence encodes CSARSTLAPYNEQFF.

This clonotype occurred many times. The CDR3 DNA sequence: TGTGCCAGCAGCCCATCGCCGAGTACCTCCTACAATGAGCAGTTCTTC. Its translation: CASSPSPSTSYNEQFF. The chain carries TRBV7-3 and TRBJ2-1; no reliable D call. CDR3 size: 16 residues. Deletions cut 5 bases from V and 0 bases from J, with 14 bases between. CDR1 is SGHTA and CDR2 is FQGTGA in the germline V gene. Combining the CDR3 with reference TRBV7-3 and TRBJ2-1 gives the whole variable domain GAGVSQTPSNKVTEKGKYVELRCDPISGHTALYWYRQSLGQGPEFLIYFQGTGAADDSGLPNDRFFAVRPEGSVSTLKIQRTERGDSAVYLCASSPSPSTSYNEQFFGPGTRLTVL.

Of note for this clonotype: Possible read error: a much larger clone is one base away. The chain combines TRBV13 with TRBJ2-7; D gene uncertain. CDR1 is PRHDT and CDR2 is FYEKMQ in the germline V gene (reference sequence). The CDR3 sequence is 13 residues long. The CDR3 loop reads CASSLRPGYEKYF. The CDR3 region has the DNA TGTGCCAGCAGCTTACGGCCTGGGTACGAGAAGTACTTC.

Remarks on this clonotype: Since a much larger clone is just one base distant, this may be a read error. The chain joins TRBV18 to TRBJ2-4; D uncertain. CDR1 KGHSH and CDR2 LQKENI come from the germline V gene. This CDR3 contains 11 residues. CDR3 region: CAISPKNIQYF. As DNA, the CDR3 is TGTGCCATCTCACCAAAAAACATTCAGTACTTC.

At least ten counts were recorded for this clonotype. This chain joins TRBV19 and TRBJ2-5; D may be TRBD2 (5 bases). Germline CDR1 LNHDA, CDR2 SQIVND (reference sequence). The ends were cut back, 3 bases at V and 5 bases at J, with 16 bases in the middle. The CDR3 consists of 15 residues. For the CDR3, the DNA is TGTGCCAGTAGTATGGACGGGATGATCGATGAGACCCAGTACTTC. Its translation: CASSMDGMIDETQYF.

This chain uses TRBV29-1 with TRBJ2-3; 11 nucleotides line up with TRBD2. CDR3 length equals 16 residues. Germline CDR1 is SQVTM and CDR2 is ANQGSEA. J lost 2 bases, V lost 6 bases, and 10 bases had no gene match. The CDR3 DNA sequence: TGCAGCGTCGCCGGGACTAGCGGTACTATCACAGATACGCAGTATTTT. Translated: CSVAGTSGTITDTQYF.

Ten or more counts support this clonotype. The chain employs TRBV7-6 and TRBJ2-1, with D perhaps matching TRBD1 or TRBD2 (5 bases each). From germline, CDR1 is SGHVS and CDR2 FNYEAQ. V was clipped by 5 bases and J by 6 bases, with 17 bases between them. CDR3 length: 15 amino acids. The CDR3 DNA follows: TGTGCCAGCAGCGTCCGGGGCGCCTCGATCAATGAGCAGTTCTTC. Translating gives CASSVRGASINEQFF.

This clonotype was recorded only once. Given a much more abundant clone one base away, this may be a read error. J is TRBJ1-2 and V is TRBV19, with D unclear. The CDR3 loop spans 15 amino acids. Germline loops: CDR1 LNHDA, CDR2 SQIVND (reference sequence). Trimming took 7 bases from V and 1 from J, leaving 16 bases between them. The CDR3 protein is CASIPVVGFNYGYTF. CDR3 nucleotide sequence: TGTGCCAGTATCCCCGTCGTAGGATTTAACTATGGCTACACCTTC.

This clonotype was picked up many times. V and J are TRBV20-1 and TRBJ2-3; a possible D gene is TRBD2 (6 bases). Germline V gene lookup returns CDR1 DFQATT and CDR2 SNEGSKA (reference sequence). CDR3 length: 17 amino acids. V dropped 3 bases and J dropped 1 base, with 20 bases sitting between them. The DNA for the CDR3 is TGCAGTGCTAGGGGGTTACTCGGGACTTCCCGCACAGATACGCAGTATTTT. Encoded protein: CSARGLLGTSRTDTQYF.

The chain joins TRBV20-1 to TRBJ2-1, with 11 bases matching TRBD2. The germline V gene has CDR1 DFQATT and CDR2 SNEGSKA (reference sequence). The CDR3 consists of 16 residues. Trimming cost V 4 bases and J 11 bases; bases outside gene matches: 16. The CDR3 loop is CSAKVGTSGPPGKQFF. CDR3 bases: TGCAGTGCTAAGGTTGGGACTAGCGGCCCCCCAGGGAAGCAGTTCTTC.

This clonotype was seen ten or more times. This rearrangement joins TRBV3-1 to TRBJ2-7; the D is unclear. The CDR3 extends over 13 amino acids. With 4 bases removed from V and 0 bases from J, the gap between germline ends came to 7 bases. Germline CDR1 reads LGHDT; CDR2 reads YNNKEL (reference sequence). The CDR3 nucleotides read TGTGCCAGCAGCCTCTTGAACTCCTACGAGCAGTACTTC. This sequence encodes CASSLLNSYEQYF.

The chain employs TRBV5-1 and TRBJ2-1; no clear D. Deletions cut 2 bases from V and 4 bases from J, with 13 bases between. Germline CDR1 and CDR2: SGHRS and YFSETQ. This CDR3 has 15 residues. CDR3 coding DNA: TGCGCCAGCAGCTTCCTAGGGTTGAAATACAATGAGCAGTTCTTC. Protein: CASSFLGLKYNEQFF. The full variable domain, rest sourced from reference TRBV5-1 and TRBJ2-1, is KAGVTQTPRYLIKTRGQQVTLSCSPISGHRSVSWYQQTPGQGLQFLFEYFSETQRNKGNFPGRFSGRQFSNSRSEMNVSTLELGDSALYLCASSFLGLKYNEQFFGPGTRLTVL.

This clonotype was detected ten times or more. The CDR3 DNA sequence: TGTGCCAGCAGTAGGCAAGGGGCTAACACCGGGGAGCTGTTTTTT. Protein sequence: CASSRQGANTGELFF. The chain links TRBV28 to TRBJ2-2, with D possibly TRBD1 on 5 matching bases. The germline gives CDR1 MDHEN, CDR2 SYDVKM. The CDR3 loop spans 15 amino acids. The ends were cut back, 5 bases at V and 2 bases at J, with 12 bases in the middle.